The 9 T cell receptor beta chains presented below share a single source sample, sequenced in a study of cytomegalovirus exposure and HLA in healthy donors. PCR was performed using 60 Vbeta and 13 Jbeta primers. Data came from immunoSEQ multiplex PCR; TCRdb stores just in-frame clones and leaves some out. The table records some 180,000 clones, less than 90% of them present only once. The material sequenced was PBMCs. These receptors all come from a girl aged 5 to 17 in good health and CMV-seropositive.

The chain recombines TRBV6-1 with TRBJ2-1, with 7 bases aligning to TRBD1. The CDR3 sequence is 13 residues long. The germline V gene encodes CDR1 MNHNS and CDR2 SASEGT. V lost 10 bases to trimming and J lost 2 bases; unmatched junction nucleotides: 5. The CDR3: CATRQGAYNEQFF. The DNA of the CDR3 is TGTGCCACCCGTCAGGGGGCCTACAATGAGCAGTTCTTC.

V gene TRBV7-9 combines with J gene TRBJ1-4, with D unresolved. The length of the CDR3 is 12 residues. Germline CDR1 and CDR2: SEHNR and FQNEAQ (reference sequence). V lost 1 base and J lost 8, with 5 bases in between. CDR3 residues: CASSLGLEKLFF. CDR3 in DNA: TGTGCCAGCAGCTTAGGTCTAGAAAAACTGTTTTTT.

This chain uses TRBV6-5 with TRBJ1-2, with a possible D match to TRBD1 (6 bases). V was pared by 0 bases and J by 0 bases, with 8 bases between. The CDR3 is made up of 15 amino acids. Looked up from germline, CDR1 is MNHEY and CDR2 is SVGAGI. CDR3 in DNA: TGTGCCAGCAGTTACTCGGCAGGGGCTAACTATGGCTACACCTTC. Its translation is CASSYSAGANYGYTF.

V is TRBV5-1 and J is TRBJ1-5; tentatively, D is TRBD1 (6 bases). The CDR3 totals 15 residues. The V end was cut by 0 bases, the J end by 8 bases, with 15 bases between. Germline V gene sequence: CDR1 SGHRS, CDR2 YFSETQ. CDR3 sequence: CASSLDGQPWEPQHF. CDR3 DNA sequence: TGCGCCAGCAGCTTGGATGGACAGCCCTGGGAGCCCCAGCATTTT.

V is TRBV2 and J is TRBJ2-3; TRBD1 matches 9 bases. CDR3 length equals 15 residues. CDR1 and CDR2 from the germline V gene are SNHLY and FYNNEI. V lost 6 bases, J lost 0 bases, and 4 bases stayed unmatched. CDR3 in amino acids: CASRLTGGSTDTQYF. In DNA, the CDR3 is TGTGCCAGCAGGCTGACAGGGGGTAGCACAGATACGCAGTATTTT.

The chain has TRBV27 and TRBJ1-1; TRBD1 aligns across 12 bases. The length of the CDR3 is 18 residues. The V gene end was trimmed by 3 bases and the J gene end by 1 base; junction bases not matched to a gene: 9. Germline CDR1 MNHEY, CDR2 SMNVEV (reference sequence). The CDR3 DNA sequence: TGTGCCAGCAGTTTGACCGGGACAGGGGGCTGGAGGAACACTGAAGCTTTCTTT. Amino acids: CASSLTGTGGWRNTEAFF.

The chain combines TRBV10-3 with TRBJ2-5, with D possibly TRBD1 on 5 matching bases. The V end was cut by 3 bases, the J end by 4 bases, with 12 bases between. The length of the CDR3 is 14 residues. The V gene's germline CDR1 is ENHRY and CDR2 SYGVKD. The CDR3 nucleotides read TGTGCCATCAGTGATTGGCAGGGTGGAGAGACCCAGTACTTC. Translation: CAISDWQGGETQYF.

The chain is built from TRBV15 and TRBJ2-1; TRBD2 might be the D (6 bases). Trimming removed 1 base at V and 0 bases at J, with 13 bases between. Germline assignment: CDR1 LNHNV and CDR2 YYDKDF (reference sequence). CDR3 length equals 17 residues. The CDR3 nucleotides are TGTGCCACCAGCAGAGGGGGAGGCCGAGGCTCCTACAATGAGCAGTTCTTC. Residues: CATSRGGGRGSYNEQFF.

The chain is built from TRBV2 and TRBJ1-2; no clear D gene. Trimming took 6 bases from V and 5 from J, leaving 16 bases between them. This CDR3 has 14 amino acids. In germline, CDR1 is SNHLY, CDR2 FYNNEI. The CDR3 nucleotides read TGTGCCAGCAGCCGAATCAAGGCAGCGTATGGCTACACCTTC. Its protein is CASSRIKAAYGYTF.